What follows are 28 T cell receptor beta chains derived from one specimen sequenced in a study of shared clonotypes between healthy human individuals. Libraries were prepared by immunoSEQ multiplex PCR; TCRdb keeps only in-frame clonotypes and omits some of them. The sample contains fewer than 1.6 million clones, approximately 98.5% of which appear only once. The specimen was naive CD4+ T cells sorted from blood. Subset of the sample: CD45RA+ positively selected. Every receptor here comes from a man younger than 45 in good health.

The chain couples TRBV7-8 to TRBJ2-5, with D perhaps given as TRBD1 or TRBD2 (6 bases each). This CDR3 comprises 18 residues. Trimming took off 4 bases at V and 4 bases at J, with 25 bases between the two ends. The germline V gene has CDR1 SGHVS and CDR2 FQNEAQ. CDR3 bases: TGTGCCAGCAGCTCCCCGAGGGGGAGGTTGGAGGTTTCAGAGACCCAGTACTTC. Translation gives CASSSPRGRLEVSETQYF.

J is TRBJ2-1 and V is TRBV7-6; D not certain. Per germline, CDR1 SGHVS and CDR2 FNYEAQ. The CDR3 extends over 16 amino acids. The V end was cut by 3 bases, the J end by 0 bases, with 12 bases between. CDR3 amino acids: CASSFGALSSYNEQFF. CDR3 sequence (DNA): TGTGCCAGCAGCTTTGGAGCCCTAAGCTCCTACAATGAGCAGTTCTTC.

This rearrangement joins TRBV2 to TRBJ1-1; D ambiguous. CDR3 length: 12 amino acids. The germline V and J ends were trimmed by 6 bases and 3 bases, with 8 bases remaining between them. Germline CDR1 reads SNHLY; CDR2 reads FYNNEI. CDR3 sequence reads: CASRAGYTEAFF. CDR3 DNA: TGTGCCAGCAGAGCGGGGTACACTGAAGCTTTCTTT.

This chain connects TRBV28 to TRBJ2-7; 9 nucleotides line up with TRBD1. CDR3 length equals 14 residues. V lost 3 bases to trimming and J lost 7 bases; unmatched junction nucleotides: 7. Germline V gives CDR1 MDHEN, CDR2 SYDVKM. The CDR3 bases are TGTGCCAGCAGTTTCTCGGGACAGGGAGGTGAGCAGTACTTC. This codes for CASSFSGQGGEQYF.

Concerning this clone itself: Other DNA sequences in the sample encode the same CDR3. The V and J genes are TRBV5-1 and TRBJ2-7, with 9 bases matching TRBD1. V lost 1 base to trimming and J lost 4 bases; unmatched junction nucleotides: 3. The CDR3 is made up of 14 amino acids. Germline values: CDR1 SGHRS, CDR2 YFSETQ. The CDR3 is CASSLRTGAYEQYF. DNA for the CDR3: TGCGCCAGCAGCTTGAGGACAGGGGCTTACGAGCAGTACTTC. Complete variable domain (other parts from reference TRBV5-1 and TRBJ2-7): KAGVTQTPRYLIKTRGQQVTLSCSPISGHRSVSWYQQTPGQGLQFLFEYFSETQRNKGNFPGRFSGRQFSNSRSEMNVSTLELGDSALYLCASSLRTGAYEQYFGPGTRLTVT.

J is TRBJ1-4 and V is TRBV21-1. TRBV21-1 is a listed pseudogene. The CDR3 is made up of 17 amino acids. The CDR3 loop is CASRFILATRHNEKLFF. The DNA for the CDR3 is TGTGCCAGCAGGTTCATCCTAGCTACAAGGCATAATGAAAAACTGTTTTTT.

The genes are TRBV7-3 and TRBJ2-3, with 7 bases identical to TRBD2. J gave up 4 bases and V 4 bases, and 8 bases lay outside the gene matches. Germline-derived CDR1 and CDR2 are SGHTA and FQGTGA. The CDR3 spans 15 residues. For the CDR3, the DNA is TGTGCCAGCAGCTCTGAGGGAGGGAGGGCAGATACGCAGTATTTT. It encodes CASSSEGGRADTQYF.

The CDR3 protein is CASSERRDDYEQYF. CDR3 coding DNA: TGTGCCAGCAGTGAAAGGAGGGATGACTACGAGCAGTACTTC. The chain employs TRBV2 and TRBJ2-7; D might be TRBD2 (6 bases). The CDR3 sequence is 14 residues long. V lost 2 bases and J lost 3, with 11 bases in between. Germline V CDR1 and CDR2: SNHLY, FYNNEI. Drawing the rest from reference TRBV2 and TRBJ2-7, the complete variable domain is EPEVTQTPSHQVTQMGQEVILRCVPISNHLYFYWYRQILGQKVEFLVSFYNNEISEKSEIFDDQFSVERPDGSNFTLKIRSTKLEDSAMYFCASSERRDDYEQYFGPGTRLTVT.

Note on this clone: Other DNA sequences in this sample translate to the same CDR3. The chain recombines TRBV5-1 with TRBJ2-5, with D perhaps given as TRBD1 or TRBD2 (5 bases each). V shed 0 bases and J shed 2 bases, with 11 bases lying between them. This CDR3 contains 15 residues. The germline CDR1 and CDR2 sequences are SGHRS and YFSETQ. This CDR3 reads CASSLAGTHQETQYF. The CDR3 DNA is TGCGCCAGCAGCTTGGCCGGGACGCATCAAGAGACCCAGTACTTC.

In the case of this clone: The junction does not match germline at one end; this may be a read error. J is TRBJ2-3 and V is TRBV7-7, with no clear D. Per the germline V gene, CDR1 is SSHAT and CDR2 is FNYEAQ (reference sequence). This CDR3 comprises 15 residues. For the CDR3, the DNA is TGTGCTAGCAGCCCTCGGGTCTCCTTCACAGATACGCAGTATTTT. Translation: CASSPRVSFTDTQYF.

The chain employs TRBV5-1 and TRBJ2-3; D may match TRBD1 or TRBD2 (5 bases each). The germline V and J ends were trimmed by 2 bases and 1 base, with 11 bases remaining between them. Per the germline V gene, CDR1 is SGHRS and CDR2 is YFSETQ. The CDR3 length is 15 residues. CDR3 in DNA: TGCGCCAGCAGCTTCTCCGGGGCCGGCACAGATACGCAGTATTTT. Protein product: CASSFSGAGTDTQYF.

The chain couples TRBV2 to TRBJ2-7; D perhaps matches TRBD1 (5 bases). The CDR3 is made up of 12 amino acids. Germline V CDR1 and CDR2: SNHLY, FYNNEI. V was trimmed by 11 bases and J by 3 bases, leaving 14 bases between them. The CDR3 bases are TGTGCCGGCAACAGGTTTAACTACGAGCAGTACTTC. Amino acids: CAGNRFNYEQYF.

The V gene is TRBV7-9, the J gene TRBJ2-4; tentatively, D is TRBD2 (6 bases). CDR3 length: 16 amino acids. Trimming shortened V by 6 bases and J by 6 bases, and 21 bases separated the two germline ends. Germline lookup yields CDR1 SEHNR and CDR2 FQNEAQ (reference sequence). The CDR3 DNA reads as TGTGCCAGCAGACCCTCCCCCACTAGCTTCCCAAACATTCAGTACTTC. Its protein is CASRPSPTSFPNIQYF.

This sequence joins TRBV27 and TRBJ2-7, with 9 nucleotides matching TRBD2. CDR3 length: 16 amino acids. Trimming removed 6 bases from V and 4 bases from J; junction bases left unmatched: 13. The germline CDR1 and CDR2 sequences are MNHEY and SMNVEV (reference sequence). The CDR3 DNA reads as TGTGCCAGCAGCCCCCTTAGCGGGAGAGTACGGTACGAGCAGTACTTC. Protein: CASSPLSGRVRYEQYF.

The rearrangement joins TRBV5-1 to TRBJ2-2, with 10 bases matching TRBD2. Germline CDR1 and CDR2: SGHRS and YFSETQ. This CDR3 contains 16 residues. The J segment lost 0 bases and the V segment lost 6 bases, leaving 5 bases of the junction unmatched. CDR3 nucleotide sequence: TGCGCCAGCAACTTACTAGCGGGATCGAACACCGGGGAGCTGTTTTTT. Its protein is CASNLLAGSNTGELFF.

The chain has TRBV29-1 and TRBJ2-1, with 11 bases matching TRBD2. The CDR3 is made up of 16 amino acids. V lost 4 bases and J lost 6; bases outside the gene matches: 11. Germline V gene data show CDR1 as SQVTM and CDR2 as ANQGSEA. CDR3 in amino acids: CSVGSQGTSGSNEQFF. CDR3 bases: TGCAGCGTTGGCTCGCAGGGGACTAGCGGTAGCAATGAGCAGTTCTTC.

V gene TRBV10-3 combines with J gene TRBJ2-3; 10 bases are a match to TRBD1. This CDR3 is 16 amino acids long. V dropped 1 base and J dropped 6; count of bases not matched to a gene: 7. CDR1 is ENHRY, CDR2 SYGVKD, per germline. CDR3 nucleotide sequence: TGTGCCATCAGTGAGTTGCCGGGACAGGGGATTGATACGCAGTATTTT. This encodes CAISELPGQGIDTQYF.

The rearrangement links TRBV4-3 to TRBJ2-3, with 8 bases matching TRBD1. The CDR3 runs 17 residues. V was clipped by 4 bases and J by 0 bases; unmatched bases: 9. Germline CDR1 reads LGHNA; CDR2 reads YSLEER. The CDR3 nucleotides read TGCGCCAGCAGCCCTCGAGGAGGACAGGGTAGCACAGATACGCAGTATTTT. This sequence encodes CASSPRGGQGSTDTQYF.

Turning to this clone: This same CDR3 is encoded by further DNA sequences in the sample. The CDR3 loop is CASSYSRTTYEQYF. Written as DNA, the CDR3 is TGTGCCAGCAGTTACTCCCGAACCACCTACGAGCAGTACTTC. The V gene is TRBV6-5, the J gene TRBJ2-7; D is ambiguous. The germline V gene has CDR1 MNHEY and CDR2 SVGAGI. The V gene lost 0 bases and the J gene lost 2 bases, with 8 bases spanning the gap. This CDR3 comprises 14 residues.

The chain uses TRBV9 and TRBJ1-5; no definite D call. Trimming took 0 bases from V and 9 from J, leaving 16 bases between them. The germline gives CDR1 SGDLS, CDR2 YYNGEE. CDR3 length: 15 residues. As DNA, the CDR3 is TGTGCCAGCAGCGTAGACGATGGGGTATACGCGCCCCAGCATTTT. Translated, it gives CASSVDDGVYAPQHF.

J is TRBJ1-5 and V is TRBV28; D is unresolved. Between the trimmed V and J ends, which lost 6 bases and 6 bases, there was a span of 9 bases. The V gene's germline CDR1 is MDHEN and CDR2 SYDVKM. This CDR3 has 12 residues. DNA of the CDR3: TGTGCCAGCAGGAAACTCATTCAGCCCCAGCATTTT. Residues: CASRKLIQPQHF.

This rearrangement joins TRBV11-2 to TRBJ1-3; D gene uncertain. This CDR3 has 14 residues. CDR1 is SGHAT, CDR2 FQNNGV, per germline. The V and J ends lost 6 bases and 0 bases respectively, with 9 bases between them. CDR3 in DNA: TGTGCCAGCAGTCCACAGAGCTCTGGAAACACCATATATTTT. Protein: CASSPQSSGNTIYF.

This clone was observed a single time. V is TRBV5-1 and J is TRBJ2-3; 7 bases are shared with TRBD2. The CDR3 extends over 14 amino acids. J was trimmed by 1 base and V by 4 bases; bases with no gene match: 3. Germline CDR1 is SGHRS and CDR2 is YFSETQ. The CDR3 DNA is TGCGCCAGCAGCATCGGACTAGGCACAGATACGCAGTATTTT. It is translated as CASSIGLGTDTQYF.

V usage is TRBV6-5 and J usage is TRBJ2-5, with a possible D match to TRBD1 (6 bases). Looked up from germline, CDR1 is MNHEY and CDR2 is SVGAGI. The CDR3 is 14 residues long. The V gene lost 2 bases and the J gene lost 4 bases, with 11 bases spanning the gap. CDR3 sequence: CASSYANRVETQYF. CDR3 bases: TGTGCCAGCAGTTACGCCAACAGGGTAGAGACCCAGTACTTC.

V usage is TRBV7-6 and J usage is TRBJ2-3; D is possibly TRBD1 (6 bases). Germline lookup yields CDR1 SGHVS and CDR2 FNYEAQ. This CDR3 spans 16 amino acids. Trimming removed 3 bases at V and 4 bases at J, with 17 bases between. DNA for the CDR3: TGTGCCAGCAGCTTGATGGGGACAACACTTCCAGATACGCAGTATTTT. It codes for CASSLMGTTLPDTQYF. The complete variable domain, with remaining parts taken from reference TRBV7-6 and TRBJ2-3, reads GAGVSQSPRYKVTKRGQDVALRCDPISGHVSLYWYRQALGQGPEFLTYFNYEAQQDKSGLPNDRFSAERPEGSISTLTIQRTEQRDSAMYRCASSLMGTTLPDTQYFGPGTRLTVL.

This clone was picked up one time. This sequence joins TRBV5-4 and TRBJ1-1, with D possibly TRBD1 on 6 matching bases. V gave up 2 bases and J gave up 4 bases, with 6 bases separating them. Germline-derived CDR1 and CDR2 are SGHNT and YYREEE (reference sequence). This CDR3 is 12 amino acids long. The CDR3, as DNA: TGTGCCAGCAGCTTCAGGGGCACTGAAGCTTTCTTT. As protein: CASSFRGTEAFF. The full variable domain, completed using reference TRBV5-4 and TRBJ1-1, is ETGVTQSPTHLIKTRGQQVTLRCSSQSGHNTVSWYQQALGQGPQFIFQYYREEENGRGNFPPRFSGLQFPNYSSELNVNALELDDSALYLCASSFRGTEAFFGQGTRLTVV.

The chain has TRBV9 and TRBJ2-5; D unresolved. From germline, CDR1 is SGDLS and CDR2 YYNGEE. V dropped 0 bases and J dropped 1 base, with 7 bases sitting between them. The CDR3 runs to 14 residues. CDR3 residues: CASSVAAVQETQYF. As DNA, the CDR3 is TGTGCCAGCAGCGTAGCGGCAGTCCAAGAGACCCAGTACTTC.

In DNA form, the CDR3 reads TGTGCCAGCAGCGTCCGAAGGTATGAAAAACTGTTTTTT. Translation gives CASSVRRYEKLFF. The chain is built from TRBV7-2 and TRBJ1-4; no reliable D call. CDR3 length: 13 residues. Between the trimmed V and J ends, which lost 5 bases and 6 bases, there was a span of 10 bases. Per the germline V gene, CDR1 is SGHTA and CDR2 is FQGNSA.